These T cell receptor beta chains were read from a single sample in a study of blood T cell repertoires in COVID-19. The repertoire was sequenced with immunoSEQ multiplex PCR; TCRdb's copy has only in-frame clones and lacks some. The sample includes about 250,000 clones, about 82% of them seen just once. Sequencing input: peripheral blood. The receptors were sampled from an elderly woman with COVID-19, enrolled during active disease. The CDR3 runs from the conserved cysteine through the conserved F or W. D genes are given only for firm matches. Part of the rows lack a size; the others show once, few, many or a class for expanded clones.

cdr3_length: 14
j_call: TRBJ1-1
clone_size: .
d_call: .
v_call: TRBV7-2
cdr3_aa: CASSFSPGGREAFF
cdr3_nt: TGTGCCAGCAGCTTCTCCCCGGGGGGCAGGGAAGCTTTCTTT

cdr3_length: 17
j_call: TRBJ2-3
clone_size: .
d_call: .
v_call: TRBV1
cdr3_aa: CTSRVQSGGPTTDTQYF
cdr3_nt: TGCACCAGCAGGGTGCAAAGCGGGGGCCCAACCACAGATACGCAGTATTTT

cdr3_length: 15
j_call: TRBJ1-2
clone_size: few
d_call: TRBD1
v_call: TRBV28
cdr3_aa: CASNNGQGSSVGYTF
cdr3_nt: TGTGCCAGCAATAATGGACAGGGCAGTTCGGTCGGCTACACCTTC

cdr3_length: 16
j_call: TRBJ2-1
clone_size: .
d_call: TRBD2
v_call: TRBV7-2
cdr3_aa: CASSRLGGGRGNEQFF
cdr3_nt: TGTGCCAGCAGCCGTCTCGGGGGGGGGAGAGGCAATGAGCAGTTCTTC

cdr3_length: 13
j_call: TRBJ2-1
clone_size: once
d_call: .
v_call: TRBV7-2
cdr3_aa: CASGRVSYNEQFF
cdr3_nt: TGTGCCAGCGGCAGGGTCTCCTACAATGAGCAGTTCTTC

cdr3_length: 13
j_call: TRBJ1-1
clone_size: .
d_call: .
v_call: TRBV28
cdr3_aa: CASSLTGDTEAFF
cdr3_nt: TGTGCCAGCAGTTTAACCGGGGATACTGAAGCTTTCTTT

cdr3_length: 14
j_call: TRBJ1-2
clone_size: .
d_call: .
v_call: TRBV18
cdr3_aa: CASSPDIESYGYTF
cdr3_nt: TGTGCCAGCTCTCCCGACATCGAGAGCTATGGCTACACCTTC

cdr3_length: 15
j_call: TRBJ1-4
clone_size: once
d_call: TRBD1
v_call: TRBV27
cdr3_aa: CASRSSTGGGEKLFF
cdr3_nt: TGTGCCAGCAGATCGTCAACAGGGGGAGGCGAAAAACTGTTTTTT

cdr3_length: 14
j_call: TRBJ2-2
clone_size: .
d_call: .
v_call: TRBV9
cdr3_aa: CASSPGQKGRELFF
cdr3_nt: TGTGCCAGCAGCCCCGGACAGAAGGGTAGGGAGCTGTTTTTT

cdr3_length: 15
j_call: TRBJ1-2
clone_size: .
d_call: .
v_call: TRBV6-4
cdr3_aa: CASSPTRDTIYGYTF
cdr3_nt: TGTGCCAGCAGCCCTACCCGGGACACCATCTATGGCTACACCTTC

cdr3_length: 14
j_call: TRBJ1-3
clone_size: .
d_call: .
v_call: TRBV3-1/TRBV3-2
cdr3_aa: CASSTQGSQRTIYF
cdr3_nt: TGTGCCAGCAGCACCCAAGGCAGCCAGCGCACCATATATTTT

cdr3_length: 14
j_call: TRBJ2-5
clone_size: .
d_call: TRBD2
v_call: TRBV5-1
cdr3_aa: CASSLTSGAGAQYF
cdr3_nt: TGCGCCAGCAGCTTGACTAGCGGGGCCGGTGCTCAGTACTTC

cdr3_length: 14
j_call: TRBJ1-1
clone_size: .
d_call: .
v_call: TRBV3-1/TRBV3-2
cdr3_aa: CASSPGGWNTEAFF
cdr3_nt: TGTGCCAGCAGCCCTGGCGGGTGGAACACTGAAGCTTTCTTT

cdr3_length: 15
j_call: TRBJ1-6
clone_size: .
d_call: .
v_call: TRBV7-2
cdr3_aa: CASSPKGGGYSPLHF
cdr3_nt: TGTGCCAGCAGCCCAAAGGGTGGAGGGTACTCACCCCTCCACTTT

cdr3_length: 17
j_call: TRBJ2-5
clone_size: .
d_call: TRBD2
v_call: TRBV3-1/TRBV3-2
cdr3_aa: CASSQGTSGSRGETQYF
cdr3_nt: TGTGCCAGCAGCCAGGGGACTAGCGGGTCGAGAGGGGAGACCCAGTACTTC

cdr3_length: 16
j_call: TRBJ2-1
clone_size: .
d_call: TRBD2
v_call: TRBV28
cdr3_aa: CASSPLAGGPGYEQFF
cdr3_nt: TGTGCCAGCAGTCCTCTAGCGGGGGGGCCAGGTTATGAGCAGTTCTTC

cdr3_length: 13
j_call: TRBJ1-4
clone_size: once
d_call: .
v_call: TRBV10-3
cdr3_aa: CAISDPQGRKLFF
cdr3_nt: TGTGCCATCAGTGATCCCCAGGGGAGAAAACTGTTTTTT

cdr3_length: 16
j_call: TRBJ2-3
clone_size: once
d_call: TRBD2
v_call: TRBV7-8
cdr3_aa: CASSLALAGTTDTQYF
cdr3_nt: TGTGCCAGCAGCTTAGCCCTAGCGGGGACCACAGATACGCAGTATTTT

cdr3_length: 14
j_call: TRBJ2-3
clone_size: .
d_call: TRBD1
v_call: TRBV7-2
cdr3_aa: CASSRDSSTDTQYF
cdr3_nt: TGTGCCAGCAGCAGGGACAGTAGCACAGATACGCAGTATTTT

cdr3_length: 16
j_call: TRBJ2-1
clone_size: .
d_call: .
v_call: TRBV5-4
cdr3_aa: CASSPGVQGGVNEQFF
cdr3_nt: TGTGCCAGCAGCCCAGGTGTACAGGGTGGGGTTAATGAGCAGTTCTTC

cdr3_length: 19
j_call: TRBJ2-1
clone_size: once
d_call: .
v_call: TRBV5-1
cdr3_aa: CASSASPPGSGSSYNEQFF
cdr3_nt: TGCGCCAGCAGCGCTTCGCCTCCAGGCAGCGGAAGCTCCTACAATGAGCAGTTCTTC

cdr3_length: 14
j_call: TRBJ1-1
clone_size: .
d_call: .
v_call: TRBV7-2
cdr3_aa: CASSPTPFDTEAFF
cdr3_nt: TGTGCCAGCAGCCCGACACCCTTCGACACTGAAGCTTTCTTT

cdr3_length: 17
j_call: TRBJ1-2
clone_size: .
d_call: .
v_call: TRBV5-1
cdr3_aa: CASSWTAPGQANYGYTF
cdr3_nt: TGCGCCAGCAGCTGGACGGCGCCGGGACAAGCCAACTATGGCTACACCTTC

cdr3_length: 13
j_call: TRBJ1-1
clone_size: once
d_call: .
v_call: TRBV6-5
cdr3_aa: CASRGFMNTEAFF
cdr3_nt: TGTGCCAGCCGGGGGTTCATGAACACTGAAGCTTTCTTT

cdr3_length: 15
j_call: TRBJ2-3
clone_size: .
d_call: .
v_call: TRBV5-1
cdr3_aa: CASSLSGPHTDTQYF
cdr3_nt: TGCGCCAGCAGCTTGAGCGGTCCTCACACAGATACGCAGTATTTT

cdr3_length: 14
j_call: TRBJ2-5
clone_size: .
d_call: .
v_call: TRBV5-1
cdr3_aa: CASSNARSPETQYF
cdr3_nt: TGCGCCAGCAGTAACGCTAGGTCCCCAGAGACCCAGTACTTC

cdr3_length: 15
j_call: TRBJ1-6
clone_size: .
d_call: TRBD1
v_call: TRBV5-1
cdr3_aa: CASSTRTGEDSPLHF
cdr3_nt: TGCGCCAGCAGCACTCGGACAGGTGAAGATTCACCCCTCCACTTT

cdr3_length: 16
j_call: TRBJ1-5
clone_size: .
d_call: .
v_call: TRBV19
cdr3_aa: CASRKQGKDSNQPQHF
cdr3_nt: TGTGCCAGTCGGAAACAGGGAAAGGATAGCAATCAGCCCCAGCATTTT

cdr3_length: 16
j_call: TRBJ2-5
clone_size: .
d_call: TRBD2
v_call: TRBV27
cdr3_aa: CASSLRTSGAGETQYF
cdr3_nt: TGTGCCAGCAGTCTCCGGACTAGCGGGGCTGGGGAGACCCAGTACTTC

cdr3_length: 17
j_call: TRBJ1-5
clone_size: .
d_call: TRBD1
v_call: TRBV5-4
cdr3_aa: CASSSYDGQGFSQPQHF
cdr3_nt: TGTGCCAGCAGCTCCTACGACGGACAGGGATTCTCTCAGCCCCAGCATTTT